Listed below are T cell receptor beta chains from one sample, sequenced in a study of blood T cells in healthy people across ages. From the 5' RACE reads, TCRdb called clonotypes with MiXCR, one entry per CDR3 protein. The sample carries 580,000 or so distinct CDR3 sequences, about 45% recorded once. Sequencing input: blood. The receptors derive from an elderly man in good health. The CDR3 runs from the conserved cysteine through the conserved F or W. Fields, in order: clone size, D gene, J gene, V gene, CDR3 protein, CDR3 DNA. The D gene is left open where the match is weak. Expanded clones are given a class, and other clones once, few, many or no size at all.

>few|NA|TRBJ1-2|TRBV20-1
CSASLWTVNYGYTF
TGCAGTGCTAGTCTCTGGACAGTTAACTATGGCTACACCTTC
>NA|NA|TRBJ2-1|TRBV4-3
CASGQEVRPNEQFF
TGCGCCAGCGGCCAAGAAGTGCGACCCAATGAGCAGTTCTTC
>once|TRBD2|TRBJ2-7|TRBV3-1
CASSQGGGSGSSYEQYF
TGTGCCAGCAGCCAAGGGGGCGGGAGTGGAAGCTCCTACGAGCAGTACTTC
>NA|TRBD1|TRBJ2-7|TRBV29-1
CSVMRGDRVYEQYF
TGCAGCGTTATGAGGGGGGACAGGGTCTACGAGCAGTACTTC
>NA|TRBD2|TRBJ2-5|TRBV2
CASSPTGRVETQYF
TGTGCCAGCAGCCCAACCGGGAGGGTTGAGACCCAGTACTTC
>few|NA|TRBJ1-2|TRBV7-9
CASSLAQGRGYTF
TGTGCCAGCAGCTTAGCGCAGGGCCGGGGCTACACCTTC
>NA|TRBD2|TRBJ2-7|TRBV20-1
CSARDGIAGVYEQYF
TGCAGTGCTAGAGATGGGATAGCGGGGGTATACGAGCAGTACTTC
>many|NA|TRBJ2-2|TRBV7-2
CASSLGSTGELFF
TGTGCCAGCAGCTTAGGCAGCACCGGGGAGCTGTTTTTT
>few|NA|TRBJ2-7|TRBV10-3
CAIGLAYEQYF
TGTGCCATCGGGCTAGCCTACGAGCAGTACTTC
>few|NA|TRBJ2-5|TRBV4-3
CASSQDGGVIETQYF
TGCGCCAGCAGCCAAGATGGGGGAGTAATCGAGACCCAGTACTTC
>NA|NA|TRBJ1-4|TRBV29-1
CSVVGLNEKLFF
TGCAGCGTTGTCGGTCTTAATGAAAAACTGTTTTTT
>NA|TRBD2|TRBJ2-3|TRBV7-3
CASSLMLWAGGGTDTQYF
TGTGCCAGCAGCTTAATGTTGTGGGCGGGGGGGGGCACAGATACGCAGTATTTT
>NA|NA|TRBJ2-7|TRBV6-2/TRBV6-3
CASRLTGTPSYNEQYF
TGTGCCAGCAGACTTACCGGGACTCCATCCTACAATGAGCAGTACTTC
>many|NA|TRBJ1-1|TRBV6-5
CASATYPLLNTEAFF
TGTGCCAGCGCTACTTACCCCCTGTTGAACACTGAAGCTTTCTTT
>few|TRBD2|TRBJ2-7|TRBV4-3
CASSQVRLAGGEQYF
TGCGCCAGCAGCCAAGTCCGGCTAGCGGGGGGCGAGCAGTACTTC
>few|NA|TRBJ1-3|TRBV6-5
CASQGQGRNTIYF
TGTGCCTCCCAGGGCCAGGGAAGAAACACCATATATTTT
>NA|TRBD1|TRBJ2-5|TRBV10-2
CASSGTGIETQYF
TGCGCCAGCAGTGGGACAGGGATAGAGACCCAGTACTTC
>NA|NA|TRBJ2-2|TRBV11-2
CASSARSNTGELFF
TGTGCCAGCAGCGCCCGCTCGAACACCGGGGAGCTGTTTTTT